The 31 T cell receptor beta chains reported below all come from one sample, sequenced in a study of T cells after yellow fever vaccination. TCRdb re-called the 5' RACE reads through MiXCR, storing one row per CDR3 protein. The table records a few hundred thousand distinct CDR3 sequences, roughly 8% of them present only once. The sample here was PBMCs, taken approximately 40 days after the first yellow fever vaccination. These receptors were obtained from a man between 18 and 29 years old who received the YFV17D yellow fever vaccine.

This clonotype was detected only a few times. The rearrangement links TRBV6-5 to TRBJ2-5; D may be TRBD1 (6 bases). Trimming removed 2 bases from V and 5 bases from J, with 12 bases in between. There are 14 residues in the CDR3. Germline V CDR1 and CDR2: MNHEY, SVGAGI. The CDR3 sequence is CASSYQGLGETQYF. The CDR3 region has the DNA TGTGCCAGCAGTTACCAGGGGCTGGGGGAGACCCAGTACTTC.

This clonotype was observed at least ten times. The chain joins TRBV2 to TRBJ2-7; D perhaps matches TRBD1 (6 bases). V was cut by 4 bases and J by 3 bases, with 13 bases left in between. The CDR3 has 14 residues. From germline, CDR1 is SNHLY and CDR2 FYNNEI. The CDR3 DNA is TGTGCCAGCAGTGGGACAGATGTTGACTACGAGCAGTACTTC. This sequence encodes CASSGTDVDYEQYF.

This clonotype was observed a few times. The V and J genes are TRBV5-1 and TRBJ2-2; D unclear. Deletions cut 4 bases from V and 1 base from J, with 11 bases between. The length of the CDR3 is 15 residues. Germline-derived CDR1 and CDR2 are SGHRS and YFSETQ. DNA of the CDR3: TGCGCCAGCAGCCCCCGGGCCCAGAACACCGGGGAGCTGTTTTTT. Translating it yields CASSPRAQNTGELFF.

The genes are TRBV12-3 or TRBV12-4 and TRBJ2-5, with 11 nucleotides matching TRBD2. The CDR3 runs 15 residues. With V trimmed by 6 bases and J by 3 bases, 6 bases remained unmatched. The CDR3 spells CASSTLAGVEETQYF. The CDR3, as DNA: TGTGCCAGCAGCACACTAGCGGGGGTAGAAGAGACCCAGTACTTC.

CDR3 DNA sequence: TGCGCCAGCAGCTCGGGACAGGGGACCACCGGGGAGCTGTTTTTT. Translation gives CASSSGQGTTGELFF. The chain links TRBV5-1 to TRBJ2-2, with 10 bases aligning to TRBD1. Trimming cost V 3 bases and J 4 bases; bases outside gene matches: 3. Germline CDR1 and CDR2: SGHRS and YFSETQ. The CDR3 runs 15 residues.

The rearrangement uses TRBV12-3 or TRBV12-4 and TRBJ2-3, with 11 bases identical to TRBD1. The ends lost 5 bases at V and 7 bases at J; junction bases unmatched: 11. This CDR3 contains 16 residues. CDR3 bases: TGTGCCAGCAGTCCCCCGTGGACAGGGGGCCAATATACGCAGTATTTT. Its translation is CASSPPWTGGQYTQYF.

Only a few counts were recorded for this clonotype. V gene TRBV20-1 combines with J gene TRBJ2-7; no definite D call. The CDR3 runs 11 residues. Germline assignment: CDR1 DFQATT and CDR2 SNEGSKA (reference sequence). Trimming cost V 4 bases and J 4 bases, with 8 bases left between them. CDR3 DNA: TGCAGTGCTAATGCCGTTTACGAGCAGTACGTC. Translating it yields CSANAVYEQYV.

The chain employs TRBV4-2 and TRBJ2-1; TRBD1 agrees at 12 bases. CDR1 and CDR2 (germline): LGHNA, YNFKEQ. The CDR3 has 15 residues. With 4 bases clipped from V and 8 bases from J, the junction kept 6 bases outside the gene matches. The CDR3 sequence: CASSLWGQGAHEQFF. CDR3 bases: TGTGCCAGCAGCCTTTGGGGACAGGGGGCCCATGAGCAGTTCTTC.

There are a few counts of this clonotype. CDR3 coding DNA: TGTGCCAGCAGTCCCCGACAGGGGGGCATTCACGTC. It encodes CASSPRQGGIHV. The genes are TRBV6-5 and TRBJ2-7; 9 bases align to TRBD1. Germline V gene lookup returns CDR1 MNHEY and CDR2 SVGAGI. The CDR3 runs 12 residues.

The CDR3 protein is CASSLPTGYGYTF. The CDR3, as DNA: TGTGCCAGCAGCCTACCGACGGGCTATGGCTACACCTTC. The gene calls are TRBV6-6 and TRBJ1-2; no definite D call. The CDR3 loop spans 13 amino acids. CDR1 MNHNY and CDR2 SVGAGI come from the germline V gene (reference sequence). Between the trimmed V and J ends, which lost 6 bases and 4 bases, there was a span of 12 bases.

In this sample, this clonotype turned up a few times. The chain combines TRBV12-3 or TRBV12-4 with TRBJ2-5, with D possibly being TRBD1 (6 bases). There are 15 residues in the CDR3. Trimming removed 1 base at V and 1 base at J, with 10 bases between. The CDR3 here is CASSLEGHGQETQYF. The CDR3 region has the DNA TGTGCCAGCAGTTTAGAGGGACACGGCCAAGAGACCCAGTACTTC.

This clonotype was recorded a few times. The chain has TRBV29-1 and TRBJ2-1; D might be TRBD1 (6 bases). The CDR3 length is 11 residues. CDR1 SQVTM and CDR2 ANQGSEA come from the germline V gene. V was trimmed by 6 bases and J by 7 bases, leaving 10 bases between them. This CDR3 is CSVAQGNEQFF. CDR3 sequence (DNA): TGCAGCGTCGCTCAGGGGAATGAGCAGTTCTTC.

This clonotype showed up just a few times. The rearrangement links TRBV4-3 to TRBJ1-2; D unclear. Germline CDR1 reads LGHNA; CDR2 reads YSLEER. V was shortened by 1 base and J by 0 bases, with 6 bases between the two germline ends. The CDR3 sequence is 14 residues long. As DNA, the CDR3 is TGCGCCAGCAGCCAAGGGATTACTAACTATGGCTACACCTTC. Its translation is CASSQGITNYGYTF.

The chain is built from TRBV7-8 and TRBJ2-7; 10 bases are a match to TRBD1. Germline loops: CDR1 SGHVS, CDR2 FQNEAQ. The length of the CDR3 is 14 residues. The junction had 3 bases not matched to a gene; V was cut back by 7 bases and J by 0 bases. The CDR3 nucleotides are TGTGCCAGCACCCGGGACAGGGGCTCCTACGAGCAGTACTTC. Translation: CASTRDRGSYEQYF. Filled out from reference TRBV7-8 and TRBJ2-7, the complete variable domain reads GAGVSQSPRYKVAKRGQDVALRCDPISGHVSLFWYQQALGQGPEFLTYFQNEAQLDKSGLPSDRFFAERPEGSVSTLKIQRTQQEDSAVYLCASTRDRGSYEQYFGPGTRLTVT.

This clonotype was seen a handful of times. The CDR3 is CASSRRTGALSNTEAFF. The CDR3 region has the DNA TGCGCCAGCAGCCGGCGCACGGGGGCCCTATCGAACACTGAAGCTTTCTTT. This rearrangement joins TRBV4-3 to TRBJ1-1; D perhaps matches TRBD1 (6 bases). V was cut by 4 bases and J by 1 base, with 19 bases left in between. The CDR3 consists of 17 residues. Germline V gene lookup returns CDR1 LGHNA and CDR2 YSLEER.

Of note for this clonotype: Germline and junction disagree at one end, which may indicate a read error. The chain has TRBV20-1 and TRBJ2-3; D remains unclear. The CDR3 has 16 residues. Germline loops: CDR1 DFQATT, CDR2 SNEGSKA (reference sequence). CDR3 protein: CCARVGNRARTDTQYF. For the CDR3, the DNA is TGCTGTGCTAGAGTAGGTAATAGGGCTCGCACAGATACGCAGTATTTT.

This clonotype was detected many times. The rearrangement uses TRBV4-1 and TRBJ2-7, with TRBD1 matching 8 bases. There are 15 residues in the CDR3. After removal of 5 bases from V and 6 bases from J, the junction contained 12 bases not matched to a gene. Germline values: CDR1 MGHRA, CDR2 YSYEKL. In DNA, the CDR3 is TGCGCCAGCAGCTCACGGACAGGGCCGTTGGGCGAGCAGTACTTC. This codes for CASSSRTGPLGEQYF.

This clonotype has more than one count but fewer than ten. The chain combines TRBV4-1 with TRBJ1-5; D ambiguous. Trimming pared 2 bases from V and 6 bases from J, leaving 20 bases between. The CDR3 contains 17 residues. From germline, CDR1 is MGHRA and CDR2 YSYEKL. The chain's CDR3 is CASSQIDLGFGGQPQHF. The CDR3 nucleotides are TGCGCCAGCAGCCAAATCGACTTGGGCTTTGGCGGTCAGCCCCAGCATTTT.

In its sample, this clonotype was seen a few times. V usage is TRBV10-3 and J usage is TRBJ1-6, with 8 bases aligning to TRBD1. This CDR3 region has 13 residues. With 10 bases clipped from V and 9 bases from J, the junction kept 8 bases outside the gene matches. The germline V gene encodes CDR1 ENHRY and CDR2 SYGVKD. The CDR3 sequence is CANGQGLSSPLHF. The CDR3 DNA follows: TGTGCCAATGGACAGGGCCTGAGTTCACCCCTCCACTTT.

This clonotype was counted between two and nine times. This rearrangement joins TRBV29-1 to TRBJ1-2, with unresolved D. The CDR3 is 13 amino acids. Between the trimmed V and J ends, which lost 8 bases and 8 bases, there was a span of 21 bases. CDR1 and CDR2 (germline): SQVTM, ANQGSEA. CDR3 DNA sequence: TGCAGCTCCAAGGAGGCGGGCCGCTTCGGCTACACCTTC. Amino acid sequence: CSSKEAGRFGYTF.

Comments on this clonotype: A single base separates this from a much larger clone, so it may be a read error. The CDR3 protein is CASSLDRVGTGEPFF. In nucleotides, the CDR3 is TGCGCCAGCAGCTTAGACAGGGTTGGCACCGGGGAGCCGTTTTTT. The chain uses TRBV4-1 and TRBJ2-2; TRBD1 matches 7 bases. The CDR3 has 15 residues. CDR1 and CDR2 (germline): MGHRA, YSYEKL.

This clonotype came up a few times. The CDR3, as DNA: TGCGCCAGCAGCCAAGTAGAAGGGACCAATCAGCCCCAGCATTTT. The encoded protein is CASSQVEGTNQPQHF. The chain recombines TRBV4-1 with TRBJ1-5; D may be TRBD1 (5 bases). CDR3 size: 15 residues. With 1 base removed from V and 3 bases from J, the gap between germline ends came to 10 bases. Germline V lookup: CDR1 MGHRA, CDR2 YSYEKL.

This chain connects TRBV12-3 or TRBV12-4 to TRBJ2-1; tentatively, D is TRBD1 or TRBD2 (5 bases each). Trimming removed 3 bases at V and 7 bases at J, with 10 bases between. This CDR3 is built from 13 residues. CDR3 sequence: CASSFYGGNEQFF. DNA for the CDR3: TGTGCCAGCAGTTTTTATGGGGGAAATGAGCAGTTCTTC.

The rearrangement uses TRBV18 and TRBJ2-6; the match to TRBD2 covers 8 bases. Germline V CDR1 and CDR2: KGHSH, LQKENI. J gave up 0 bases and V 3 bases, and 10 bases lay outside the gene matches. The CDR3 consists of 19 residues. The CDR3 loop reads CASSPTLAGASSGANVLTF. CDR3 nucleotides: TGTGCCAGCTCACCGACCCTAGCGGGCGCTTCCTCTGGGGCCAACGTCCTGACTTTC.

This clonotype was recorded a few times. The J gene is TRBJ2-5, the V gene TRBV5-4; D is perhaps TRBD2 (6 bases). Trimming stripped 2 bases from V and 2 bases from J, with 13 bases between. The CDR3 covers 15 residues. Germline loops: CDR1 SGHNT, CDR2 YYREEE (reference sequence). In DNA, the CDR3 is TGTGCCAGCAGCTTAAATATGGCGGGGCAAGAGACCCAGTACTTC. This codes for CASSLNMAGQETQYF.

This clonotype was seen a handful of times. CDR3 protein: CASSYSSGLGETQYF. Written as DNA, the CDR3 is TGTGCCAGCAGTTACTCTAGTGGGTTGGGTGAGACCCAGTACTTC. The chain uses TRBV6-5 and TRBJ2-5; no reliable D call. Trimming took off 0 bases at V and 5 bases at J, with 13 bases between the two ends. The CDR3 has 15 amino acids. Germline V CDR1 and CDR2: MNHEY, SVGAGI.

This clonotype has a handful of counts. The V gene is TRBV20-1, the J gene TRBJ2-3; TRBD2 might be the D (5 bases). CDR1 is DFQATT, CDR2 SNEGSKA, per germline (reference sequence). The CDR3 length is 15 residues. Trimming left V 6 bases short and J 2 bases short, with 18 bases between. Here the CDR3 DNA reads TGCAGTGCACCCGGGCGGGTGTTCGTCACAGATACGCAGTATTTT. Protein sequence: CSAPGRVFVTDTQYF.

This clonotype has just a few counts. CDR3 amino acids: CASSSNTGTGGKSGANVLTF. In nucleotides, the CDR3 is TGTGCCAGCAGTTCTAATACCGGGACAGGGGGGAAGTCTGGGGCCAACGTCCTGACTTTC. The genes are TRBV12-3 or TRBV12-4 and TRBJ2-6; TRBD1 aligns across 11 bases. This CDR3 has 20 amino acids. With V trimmed by 4 bases and J by 1 base, 12 bases remained unmatched.

The V gene is TRBV20-1, the J gene TRBJ1-1; D may be TRBD1 (5 bases). Germline loops: CDR1 DFQATT, CDR2 SNEGSKA (reference sequence). CDR3 length: 12 residues. V lost 0 bases, J lost 7 bases, and 9 bases lay in between. DNA for the CDR3: TGCAGTGCTAGAGATCCAGGGCGTGAAGCTTTCTTT. Translation: CSARDPGREAFF.

This clonotype was observed at least ten times. The V and J genes are TRBV7-6 and TRBJ1-3; D is uncertain. CDR1 and CDR2 from the germline V gene are SGHVS and FNYEAQ. The CDR3 is 15 amino acids. V gave up 5 bases and J gave up 0 bases, with 11 bases separating them. The CDR3 loop reads CASSAATYSGNTIYF. CDR3 sequence (DNA): TGTGCCAGCAGCGCGGCCACTTACTCTGGAAACACCATATATTTT.

This chain links TRBV9 with TRBJ2-3, with 9 bases aligning to TRBD1. Per germline, CDR1 SGDLS and CDR2 YYNGEE. With V trimmed by 7 bases and J by 3 bases, 9 bases remained unmatched. The CDR3 is 15 amino acids. The CDR3 region has the DNA TGTGCCAGCTCATCCGGGGACAGGGTGACAGATACGCAGTATTTT. Amino acids: CASSSGDRVTDTQYF. Using reference TRBV9 and TRBJ2-3 for the parts outside the CDR3, the full variable domain is DSGVTQTPKHLITATGQRVTLRCSPRSGDLSVYWYQQSLDQGLQFLIQYYNGEERAKGNILERFSAQQFPDLHSELNLSSLELGDSALYFCASSSGDRVTDTQYFGPGTRLTVL.